This is a list of T cell receptor beta chains from one sample in a study of cytomegalovirus exposure and HLA in healthy donors. The method was immunoSEQ multiplex PCR; TCRdb's version includes in-frame clones alone and lacks a portion of them. The table shows 130,000 to 150,000 clones, with roughly 80% occurring only once. Sample: PBMCs. Receptor source: a man aged 35 to 55 in good health and CMV-seropositive. Both conserved end residues are trimmed from each CDR3.

J | V | length | CDR3
TRBJ2-1 | TRBV7-3 | 11 | ASSPPSGNEQF
TRBJ1-5 | TRBV10-3 | 14 | AISDRWDSSNQPQH
TRBJ2-6 | TRBV27 | 13 | ASSSQGAGANVLT
TRBJ2-1 | TRBV19 | 12 | ASSRQGAFNEQF
TRBJ1-1 | TRBV18 | 11 | ASSPSGGTEAF
TRBJ2-1 | TRBV2 | 11 | ASSPGTDNEQF
TRBJ2-1 | TRBV12-5 | 15 | ASGFMGGLAAYNEQF
TRBJ2-2 | TRBV14 | 14 | ASSQGGRGNTGELF
TRBJ1-5 | TRBV6-5 | 11 | ASSYSRNQPQH
TRBJ2-3 | TRBV9 | 12 | ASSVAGGWDTQY
TRBJ1-6 | TRBV18 | 14 | ASSPSSADDNSPLH
TRBJ1-4 | TRBV7-8 | 14 | ASSRVRGRDNEKLF
TRBJ1-1 | TRBV18 | 14 | ASSPSQSGIGTEAF
TRBJ1-1 | TRBV9 | 13 | ASSPRRGSRSEAF
TRBJ2-3 | TRBV15 | 13 | ATSRDGGPQDTQY
TRBJ2-3 | TRBV7-9 | 15 | ASSQTSGGPSTDTQY
TRBJ2-3 | TRBV5-1 | 13 | ASSLSTGPHDTQY
TRBJ2-3 | TRBV7-7 | 13 | ASSLTGASTDTQY
TRBJ1-5 | TRBV4-1 | 15 | ASSQVVGDRGFQPQH
TRBJ1-2 | TRBV5-1 | 13 | ASSLASGGVYGYT
TRBJ1-3 | TRBV6-5 | 11 | ASSRGLGNTIY
TRBJ2-1 | TRBV2 | 15 | ASSETFGSGRDNEQF
TRBJ1-1 | TRBV7-9 | 10 | SSSRGRTEAF
TRBJ1-4 | TRBV9 | 13 | ASSSTSDPQGKLF
TRBJ1-1 | TRBV9 | 12 | ASTAGSGRTEAF
TRBJ2-1 | TRBV9 | 13 | ASSPPGRVINEQF
TRBJ1-5 | TRBV10-3 | 13 | AISESGRGGQPQH
TRBJ2-7 | TRBV7-8 | 14 | ASSTPGTGGSYEQY
TRBJ1-1 | TRBV10-3 | 13 | AIRGGQGTNTEAF
TRBJ1-2 | TRBV6-5 | 12 | ASSPPGRGYGYT
TRBJ1-1 | TRBV11-2 | 12 | ASSPYTENTEAF
TRBJ2-7 | TRBV12-5 | 12 | ASGKGQGSYEQY
TRBJ1-3 | TRBV5-1 | 12 | ASGEGVGGNTIY
TRBJ2-1 | TRBV30 | 10 | AWRVTFNEQF
TRBJ1-3 | TRBV6-5 | 13 | ASRPDSFSGNTIY
TRBJ2-7 | TRBV29-1 | 12 | SVFIQGTSYEQY
TRBJ1-1 | TRBV18 | 12 | ASSPPTPNTEAF
TRBJ2-3 | TRBV7-9 | 13 | ASSQTWRGTDTQY
TRBJ2-7 | TRBV7-9 | 13 | ASSLLGDRSYEQY
TRBJ1-2 | TRBV5-1 | 11 | ASSPDRDYGYT
TRBJ1-1 | TRBV30 | 8 | AWLGGLAF
TRBJ2-3 | TRBV9 | 14 | ASSVGGGFSTDTQY
TRBJ2-7 | TRBV5-8 | 11 | ASSLHRGYEQY